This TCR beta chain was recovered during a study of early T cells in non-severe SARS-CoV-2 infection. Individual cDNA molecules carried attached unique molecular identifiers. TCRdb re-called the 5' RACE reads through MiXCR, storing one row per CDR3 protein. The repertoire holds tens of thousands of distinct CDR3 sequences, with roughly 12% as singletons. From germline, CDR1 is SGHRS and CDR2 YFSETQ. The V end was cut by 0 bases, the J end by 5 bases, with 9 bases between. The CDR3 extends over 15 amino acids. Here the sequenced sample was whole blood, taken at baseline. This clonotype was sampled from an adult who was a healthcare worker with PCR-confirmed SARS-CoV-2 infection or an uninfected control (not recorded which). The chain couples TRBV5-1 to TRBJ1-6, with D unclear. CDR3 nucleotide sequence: TGCGCCAGCAGCTTGGGCCTGGGTGATAATTCACCCCTCCACTTT. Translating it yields CASSLGLGDNSPLHF.